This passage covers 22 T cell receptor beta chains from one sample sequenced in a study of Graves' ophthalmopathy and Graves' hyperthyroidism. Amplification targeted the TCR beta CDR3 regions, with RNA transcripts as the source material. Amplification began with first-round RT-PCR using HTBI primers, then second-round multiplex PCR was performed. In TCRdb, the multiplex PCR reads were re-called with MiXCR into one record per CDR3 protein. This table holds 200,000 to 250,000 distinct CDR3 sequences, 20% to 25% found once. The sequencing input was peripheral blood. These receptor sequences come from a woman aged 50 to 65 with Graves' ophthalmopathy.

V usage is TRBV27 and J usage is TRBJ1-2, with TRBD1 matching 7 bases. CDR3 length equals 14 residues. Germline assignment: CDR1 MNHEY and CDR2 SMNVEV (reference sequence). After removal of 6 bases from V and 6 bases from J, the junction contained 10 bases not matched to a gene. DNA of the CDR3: TGTGCCAGCAGATCCACAGGGGTTCGGAATGGCTACACCTTC. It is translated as CASRSTGVRNGYTF.

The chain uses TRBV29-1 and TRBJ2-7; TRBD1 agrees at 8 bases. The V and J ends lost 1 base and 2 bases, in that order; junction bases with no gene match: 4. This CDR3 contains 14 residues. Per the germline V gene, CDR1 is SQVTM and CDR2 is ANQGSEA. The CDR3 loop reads CSVEGYRGAYEQYF. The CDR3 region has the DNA TGCAGCGTTGAAGGGTACAGGGGGGCCTACGAGCAGTACTTC.

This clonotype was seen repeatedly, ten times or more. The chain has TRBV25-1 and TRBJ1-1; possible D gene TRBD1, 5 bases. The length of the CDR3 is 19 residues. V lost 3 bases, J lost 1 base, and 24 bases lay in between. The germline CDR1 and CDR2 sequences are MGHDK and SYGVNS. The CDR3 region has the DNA TGTGCCAGCAGTGACAACCGACGGACCAGGACAAATCCGAACACTGAAGCTTTCTTT. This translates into CASSDNRRTRTNPNTEAFF.

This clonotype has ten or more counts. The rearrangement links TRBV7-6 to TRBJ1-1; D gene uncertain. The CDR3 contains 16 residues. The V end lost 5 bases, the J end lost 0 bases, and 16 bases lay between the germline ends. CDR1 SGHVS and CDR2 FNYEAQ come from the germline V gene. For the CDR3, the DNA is TGTGCCAGCAGCCCCTTATCGGAGTGGATGAACACTGAAGCTTTCTTT. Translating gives CASSPLSEWMNTEAFF.

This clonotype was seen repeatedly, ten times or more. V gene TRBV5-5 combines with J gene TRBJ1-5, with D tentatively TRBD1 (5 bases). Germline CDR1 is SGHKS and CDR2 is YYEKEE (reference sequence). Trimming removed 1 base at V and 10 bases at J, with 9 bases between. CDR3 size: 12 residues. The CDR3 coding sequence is TGTGCCAGCAGCTTGAACACAGGCCCCCAGCATTTT. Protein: CASSLNTGPQHF.

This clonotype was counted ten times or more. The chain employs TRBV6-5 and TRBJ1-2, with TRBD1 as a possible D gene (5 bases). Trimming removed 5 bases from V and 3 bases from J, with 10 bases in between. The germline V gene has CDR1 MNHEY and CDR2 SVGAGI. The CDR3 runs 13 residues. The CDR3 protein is CASSPRQYYGYTF. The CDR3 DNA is TGTGCCAGCAGTCCTCGACAGTACTATGGCTACACCTTC.

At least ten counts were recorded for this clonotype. In DNA, the CDR3 is TGTGCCAGCAGTTACGAAGGGAGCACAGATACGCAGTATTTT. Amino acids: CASSYEGSTDTQYF. This chain joins TRBV6-5 and TRBJ2-3; D gene unclear. The CDR3 runs to 14 residues. Germline CDR1 reads MNHEY; CDR2 reads SVGAGI. V lost 2 bases to trimming and J lost 0 bases, with 6 bases between them.

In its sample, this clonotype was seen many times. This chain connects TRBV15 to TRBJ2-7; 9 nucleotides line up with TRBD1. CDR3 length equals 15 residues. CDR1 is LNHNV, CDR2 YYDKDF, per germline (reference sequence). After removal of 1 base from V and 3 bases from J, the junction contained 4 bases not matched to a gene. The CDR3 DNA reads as TGTGCCACCAGCAGAGCCGGGACAGGGAGCTACGAGCAGTACTTC. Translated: CATSRAGTGSYEQYF.

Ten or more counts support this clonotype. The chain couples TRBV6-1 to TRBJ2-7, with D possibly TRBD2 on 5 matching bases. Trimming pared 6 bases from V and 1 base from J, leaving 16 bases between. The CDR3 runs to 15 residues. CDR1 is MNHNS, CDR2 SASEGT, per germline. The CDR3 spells CASSPEPGKSYEQYF. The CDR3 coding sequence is TGTGCCAGCAGCCCAGAACCGGGGAAGTCCTACGAGCAGTACTTC.

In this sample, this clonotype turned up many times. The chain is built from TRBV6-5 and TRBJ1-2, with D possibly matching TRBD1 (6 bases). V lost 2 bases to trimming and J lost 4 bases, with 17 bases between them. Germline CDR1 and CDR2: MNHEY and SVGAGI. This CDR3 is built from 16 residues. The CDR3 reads CASSYLRTGGSYGYTF. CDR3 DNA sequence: TGTGCCAGCAGTTACCTCAGGACCGGGGGCTCCTATGGCTACACCTTC.

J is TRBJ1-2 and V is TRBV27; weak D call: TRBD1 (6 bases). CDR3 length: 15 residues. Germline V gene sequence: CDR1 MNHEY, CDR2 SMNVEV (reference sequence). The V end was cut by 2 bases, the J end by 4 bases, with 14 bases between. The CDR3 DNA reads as TGTGCCAGCAGTTTAAGGGGGGCAACTGGCTATGGCTACACCTTC. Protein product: CASSLRGATGYGYTF.

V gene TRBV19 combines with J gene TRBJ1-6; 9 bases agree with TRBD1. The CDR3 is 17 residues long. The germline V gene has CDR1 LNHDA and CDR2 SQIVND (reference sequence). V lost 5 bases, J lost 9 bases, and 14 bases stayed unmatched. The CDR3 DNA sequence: TGTGCCAGTAGTTTGCCGGGACAGGGAGTACCCGGTTCACCCCTCCACTTT. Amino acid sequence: CASSLPGQGVPGSPLHF.

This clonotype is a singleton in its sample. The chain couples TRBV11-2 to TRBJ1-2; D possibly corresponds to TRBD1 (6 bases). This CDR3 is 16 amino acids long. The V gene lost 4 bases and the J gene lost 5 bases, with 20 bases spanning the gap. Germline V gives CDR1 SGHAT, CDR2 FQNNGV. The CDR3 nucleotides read TGTGCCAGCAGCTCCGTAGGACAGAGGGAGGCTTATGGCTACACCTTC. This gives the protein CASSSVGQREAYGYTF. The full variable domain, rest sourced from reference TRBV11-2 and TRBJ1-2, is EAGVAQSPRYKIIEKRQSVAFWCNPISGHATLYWYQQILGQGPKLLIQFQNNGVVDDSQLPKDRFSAERLKGVDSTLKIQPAKLEDSAVYLCASSSVGQREAYGYTFGSGTRLTVV.

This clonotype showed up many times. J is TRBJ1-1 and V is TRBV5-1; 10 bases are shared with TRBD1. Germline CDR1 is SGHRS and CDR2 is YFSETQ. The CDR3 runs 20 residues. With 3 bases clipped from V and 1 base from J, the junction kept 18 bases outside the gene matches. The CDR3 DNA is TGCGCCAGCAGCTCCGTCCCAATCCCGACAGGGGGCGCAAGGAACACTGAAGCTTTCTTT. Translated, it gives CASSSVPIPTGGARNTEAFF. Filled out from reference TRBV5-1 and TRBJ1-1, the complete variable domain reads KAGVTQTPRYLIKTRGQQVTLSCSPISGHRSVSWYQQTPGQGLQFLFEYFSETQRNKGNFPGRFSGRQFSNSRSEMNVSTLELGDSALYLCASSSVPIPTGGARNTEAFFGQGTRLTVV.

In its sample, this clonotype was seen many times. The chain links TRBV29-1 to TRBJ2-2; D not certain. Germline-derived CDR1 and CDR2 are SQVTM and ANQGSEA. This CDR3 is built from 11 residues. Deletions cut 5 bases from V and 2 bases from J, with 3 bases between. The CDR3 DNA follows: TGCAGCGTTTCCAACACCGGGGAGCTGTTTTTT. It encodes CSVSNTGELFF.

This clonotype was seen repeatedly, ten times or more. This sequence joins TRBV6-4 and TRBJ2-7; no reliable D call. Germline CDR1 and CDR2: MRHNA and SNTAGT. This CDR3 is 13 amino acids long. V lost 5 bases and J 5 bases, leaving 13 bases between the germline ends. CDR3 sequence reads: CASSSTRVHEQYF. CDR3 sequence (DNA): TGTGCCAGCAGTTCGACACGGGTCCACGAGCAGTACTTC.

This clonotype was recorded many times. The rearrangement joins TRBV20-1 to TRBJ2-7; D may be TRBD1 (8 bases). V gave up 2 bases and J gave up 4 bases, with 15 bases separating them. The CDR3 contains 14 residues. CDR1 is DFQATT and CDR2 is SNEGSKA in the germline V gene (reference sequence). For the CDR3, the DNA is TGCAGTGCTAGAAAGACAGGGGAGGGTTACGAGCAGTACTTC. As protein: CSARKTGEGYEQYF.

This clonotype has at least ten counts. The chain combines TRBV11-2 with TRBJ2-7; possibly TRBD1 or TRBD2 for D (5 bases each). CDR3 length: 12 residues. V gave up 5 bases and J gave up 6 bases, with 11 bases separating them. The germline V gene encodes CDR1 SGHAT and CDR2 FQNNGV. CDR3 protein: CASSTRGREQYF. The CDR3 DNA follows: TGTGCCAGCAGCACCCGGGGCCGCGAGCAGTACTTC.

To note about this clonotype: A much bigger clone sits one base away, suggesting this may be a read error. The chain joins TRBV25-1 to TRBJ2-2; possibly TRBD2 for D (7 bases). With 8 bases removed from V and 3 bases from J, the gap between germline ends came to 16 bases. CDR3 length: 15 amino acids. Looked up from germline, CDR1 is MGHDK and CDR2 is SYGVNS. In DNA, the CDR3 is TGTGCCAGCGGGGGGGGGGCCGCGTACACCGGGGAGCTGTTTTTT. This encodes CASGGGAAYTGELFF.

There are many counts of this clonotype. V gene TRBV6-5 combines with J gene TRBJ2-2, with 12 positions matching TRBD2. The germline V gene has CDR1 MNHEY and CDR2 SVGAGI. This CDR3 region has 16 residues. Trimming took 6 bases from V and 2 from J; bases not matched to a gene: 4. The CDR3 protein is CASSLAGGFNTGELFF. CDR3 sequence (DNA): TGTGCCAGCAGCCTAGCGGGAGGGTTTAACACCGGGGAGCTGTTTTTT.

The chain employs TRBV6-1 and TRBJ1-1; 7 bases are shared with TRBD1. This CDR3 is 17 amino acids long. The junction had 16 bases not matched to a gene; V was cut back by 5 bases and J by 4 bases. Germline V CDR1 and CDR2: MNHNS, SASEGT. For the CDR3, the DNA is TGTGCCAGCAGTCCACACCCCCTGAGACAGGGTGGCACTGAAGCTTTCTTT. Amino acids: CASSPHPLRQGGTEAFF.

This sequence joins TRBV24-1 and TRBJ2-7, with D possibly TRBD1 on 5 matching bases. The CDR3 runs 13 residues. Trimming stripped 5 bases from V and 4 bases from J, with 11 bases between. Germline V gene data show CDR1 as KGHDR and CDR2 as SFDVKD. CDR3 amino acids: CATSGYRSYEQYF. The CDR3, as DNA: TGTGCCACCAGTGGTTACAGGTCATACGAGCAGTACTTC.